This T cell receptor beta chain was profiled in a study of immune heterogeneity within non-small cell lung tumors. Whole-study findings and limits: Statistically, local T-cell clonality exhibited a moderate yet significant correlation with local tumor mutational burden (R around 0.32). Within a patient, dominant CDR3 beta clonotypes were shared across sites, though different locations had unique frequent clones.

The CDR3 covers 17 residues. CDR1 is MGHRA, CDR2 YSYEKL, per germline. V lost 4 bases to trimming and J lost 0 bases; unmatched junction nucleotides: 9. This clonotype was seen ten or more times. Its antigen is unknown. For the TCR beta CDR3, multiplex PCR with 32 V and 13 J primers performed the amplification. TCRdb recomputed calls from the multiplex PCR reads with MiXCR, one row per CDR3 protein. The sample contains 30,000 to 40,000 distinct CDR3 sequences, 28% of which appear only once. At 450 to 650 ng per sample, bulk tumor genomic DNA provided the template. Surgery yielded several widely spaced biopsies per primary tumor. Each patient presented with untreated, newly diagnosed non-small cell lung cancer and received curative surgery. Donor patients had newly diagnosed non-small cell lung cancer and were having surgery with curative intent.

The TCR comes from a man in his forties with non-small cell lung cancer. Sequenced input: lung tumor tissue. The chain links TRBV4-1 to TRBJ2-3; 8 positions agree with TRBD2. CDR3 region: CASSPLGLAGSTDTQYF. In DNA, the CDR3 is TGCGCCAGCAGCCCTCTGGGTTTAGCGGGAAGCACAGATACGCAGTATTTT.